The 2 T cell receptor beta chains below all came from one sample that was sequenced in a study of shared clonotypes between healthy human individuals. TCRdb's table, derived via immunoSEQ multiplex PCR, lists solely in-frame clones and lacks some. Of about 2.1 million clones in the sample, 85% to 95% were seen once. Naive CD8 populations comprised CD45RO-negative cells positively selected for CCR7, excluding terminally differentiated effector memory CD45RA+ cells. The sample comprised naive CD8+ T cells from PBMCs. The receptors come from a man between 18 and 35 years old in good health. Some clones in this sample may be carry-over from other donors' samples.

The chain joins TRBV19 to TRBJ2-7, with TRBD2 matching 14 bases. The V gene's germline CDR1 is LNHDA and CDR2 SQIVND (reference sequence). The CDR3 covers 16 residues. Losses at the gene ends were 5 bases for V and 4 bases for J; bases not matched to a gene: 7. The chain's CDR3 is CASSATSGRAGYEQYF. CDR3 in DNA: TGTGCCAGTAGTGCGACTAGCGGGAGGGCCGGGTACGAGCAGTACTTC.

This clone has only a few counts. This chain links TRBV13 with TRBJ2-7, with TRBD2 matching over 9 bases. This CDR3 contains 12 residues. V was clipped by 6 bases and J by 7 bases; unmatched bases: 4. Germline assignment: CDR1 PRHDT and CDR2 FYEKMQ (reference sequence). The CDR3 here is CASSAGGLEQYF. The CDR3, as DNA: TGTGCCAGCAGTGCGGGAGGGCTTGAGCAGTACTTC.